This T cell receptor beta chain was identified during a study of cytomegalovirus exposure and HLA in healthy donors. PCR employed 60 Vbeta and 13 Jbeta primers. The protocol was immunoSEQ multiplex PCR, while the TCRdb copy is restricted to in-frame clones and leaves out a portion. The sample has more than 130,000 clones, roughly 80% seen once. The sequence was collected from a man aged 40-49 years in good health and CMV-seropositive. The sequencing input was PBMCs.

The CDR3 DNA sequence: TGTGCCAGCAGCTCATTAGCGGGACGGCTCACCGGGGAGCTGTTTTTT. It encodes CASSSLAGRLTGELFF. The V and J genes are TRBV7-9 and TRBJ2-2; 8 bases fit TRBD2. The CDR3 loop spans 16 amino acids. The germline V gene encodes CDR1 SEHNR and CDR2 FQNEAQ (reference sequence). Losses at the gene ends were 4 bases for V and 4 bases for J; bases not matched to a gene: 8.